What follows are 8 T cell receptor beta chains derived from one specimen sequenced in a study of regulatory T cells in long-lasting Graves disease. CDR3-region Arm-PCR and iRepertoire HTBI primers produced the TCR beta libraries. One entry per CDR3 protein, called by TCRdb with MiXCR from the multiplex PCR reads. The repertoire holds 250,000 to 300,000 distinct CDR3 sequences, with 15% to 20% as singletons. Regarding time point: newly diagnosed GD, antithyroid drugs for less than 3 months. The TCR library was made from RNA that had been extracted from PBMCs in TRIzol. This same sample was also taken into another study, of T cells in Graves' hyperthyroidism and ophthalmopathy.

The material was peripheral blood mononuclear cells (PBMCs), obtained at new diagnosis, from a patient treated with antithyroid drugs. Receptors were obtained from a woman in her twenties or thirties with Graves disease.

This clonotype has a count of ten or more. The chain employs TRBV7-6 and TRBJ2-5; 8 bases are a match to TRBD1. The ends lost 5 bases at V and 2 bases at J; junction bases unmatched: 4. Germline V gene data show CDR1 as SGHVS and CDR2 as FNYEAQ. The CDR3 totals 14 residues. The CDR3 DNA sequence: TGTGCCAGCAGCCTATACAGGGGGCAAGAGACCCAGTACTTC. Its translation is CASSLYRGQETQYF.

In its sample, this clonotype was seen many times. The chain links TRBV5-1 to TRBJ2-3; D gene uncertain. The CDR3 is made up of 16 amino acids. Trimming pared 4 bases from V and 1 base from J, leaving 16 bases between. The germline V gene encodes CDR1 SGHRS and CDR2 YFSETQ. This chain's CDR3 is CASSLGLVGGTDTQYF. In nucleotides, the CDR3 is TGCGCCAGCAGCCTGGGCCTGGTGGGTGGCACAGATACGCAGTATTTT.

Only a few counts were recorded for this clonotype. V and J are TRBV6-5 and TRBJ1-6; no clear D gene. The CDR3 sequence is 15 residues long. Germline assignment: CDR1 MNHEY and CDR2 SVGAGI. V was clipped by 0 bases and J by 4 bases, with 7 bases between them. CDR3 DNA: TGTGCCAGCAGTTACTCAGAGGTTTATAATTCACCCCTCCACTTT. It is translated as CASSYSEVYNSPLHF.

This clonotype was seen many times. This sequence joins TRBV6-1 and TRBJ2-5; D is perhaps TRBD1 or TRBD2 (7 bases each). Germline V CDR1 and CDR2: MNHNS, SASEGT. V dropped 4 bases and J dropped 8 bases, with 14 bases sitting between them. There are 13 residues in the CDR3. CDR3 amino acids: CASSGAGGETQYF. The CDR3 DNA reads TGTGCCAGCAGTGGGGCAGGGGGGGAAACCCAGTACTTC.

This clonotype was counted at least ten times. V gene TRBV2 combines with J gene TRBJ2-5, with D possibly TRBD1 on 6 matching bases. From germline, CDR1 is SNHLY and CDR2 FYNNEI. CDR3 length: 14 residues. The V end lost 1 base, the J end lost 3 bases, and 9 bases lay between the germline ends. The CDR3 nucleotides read TGTGCCAGCAGTGAAGTCTACAGGGAAGAGACCCAGTACTTC. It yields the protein CASSEVYREETQYF. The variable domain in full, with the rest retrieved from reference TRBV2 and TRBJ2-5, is EPEVTQTPSHQVTQMGQEVILRCVPISNHLYFYWYRQILGQKVEFLVSFYNNEISEKSEIFDDQFSVERPDGSNFTLKIRSTKLEDSAMYFCASSEVYREETQYFGPGTRLLVL.

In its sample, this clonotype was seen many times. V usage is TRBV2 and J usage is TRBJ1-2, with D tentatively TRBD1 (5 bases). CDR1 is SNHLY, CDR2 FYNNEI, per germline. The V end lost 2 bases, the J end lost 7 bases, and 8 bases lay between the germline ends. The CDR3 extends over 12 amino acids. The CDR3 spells CASSELGGGYTF. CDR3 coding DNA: TGTGCCAGCAGTGAATTGGGGGGTGGCTACACCTTC.

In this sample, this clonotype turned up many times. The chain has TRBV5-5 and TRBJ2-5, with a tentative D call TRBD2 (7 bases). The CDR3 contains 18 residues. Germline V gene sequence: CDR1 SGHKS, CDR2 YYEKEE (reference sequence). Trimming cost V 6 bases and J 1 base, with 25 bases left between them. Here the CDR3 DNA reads TGTGCCAGCACTAAATTTGAGGGGGGGAGTGGGGCCCAAGAGACCCAGTACTTC. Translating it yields CASTKFEGGSGAQETQYF.

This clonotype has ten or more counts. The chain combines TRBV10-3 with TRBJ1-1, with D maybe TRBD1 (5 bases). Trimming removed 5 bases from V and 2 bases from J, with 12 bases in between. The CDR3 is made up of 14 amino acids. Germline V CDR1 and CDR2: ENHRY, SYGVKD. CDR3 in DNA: TGTGCCATCAGTTTAACAGGTATTAACACTGAAGCTTTCTTT. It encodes CAISLTGINTEAFF.